This T cell receptor beta chain was obtained from a study of shared clonotypes between healthy human individuals. Adult Caucasians living in Nashville, Tennessee made up all of the donors. Trimming removed 2 bases from V and 13 bases from J; junction bases left unmatched: 13. The CDR3 extends over 16 amino acids. In germline, CDR1 is SNHLY, CDR2 FYNNEI. To note about this clone: Its antigen is unidentified.

Deep level was the assay's run setting. TCRdb's copy holds only in-frame clones and misses some; the assay was immunoSEQ multiplex PCR. Here the sample spans about 2.3 million clones, 80% to 95% being singletons. Findings and caveats of the study: An expected dependence of interdonor clonotype sharing on sequencing depth was noted. What rarefaction showed was incomplete sorted-subset sequencing despite large depth.

The sequenced sample consisted of naive CD4+ T cells from PBMCs. Indicated subset: CD45RA+ positively selected. The origin of this receptor is a man aged 18 to 29 in good health. Some clones in this sample may be carry-over from other donors' samples. The V call is TRBV2, the J call TRBJ2-1; 11 bases fit TRBD2. The CDR3 DNA is TGTGCCAGCAGTGAAAGTGCTAGCGGGAGGCGCGGGCCCCAGTTCTTC. Translating gives CASSESASGRRGPQFF.